This T cell receptor (beta chain) was recovered during a study of T cells in Graves' hyperthyroidism and ophthalmopathy. The CDR3 regions of TCR beta were amplified from RNA transcripts. The primer set for the first-round RT-PCR of the TCR CDR3 was HTBI. One entry per CDR3 protein, called by TCRdb with MiXCR from the multiplex PCR reads. The table records around 620,000 distinct CDR3 sequences, approximately 44% of them present only once. General study findings and limits: In simple terms, a model built on 13 V-J features told ophthalmopathy apart from stable hyperthyroidism. Ophthalmopathy got predicted by the model a median 6.5 months before its onset. In blood, most of the thyroid clonotypes expanded above 0.001 were also present.

As concerns this clonotype: Antigen: not known.

CDR3 length: 13 amino acids. Germline V gives CDR1 SGHNT, CDR2 YYREEE (reference sequence). Trimming removed 0 bases at V and 10 bases at J, with 10 bases between. The chain uses TRBV5-4 and TRBJ1-4; D not resolved. The sequence came from an adult woman with Graves' disease, either hyperthyroidism or ophthalmopathy (not recorded which). Sequencing was carried out using peripheral blood or thyroid tissue (not recorded which). The CDR3 sequence: CASSLDGVAKLFF. CDR3 DNA: TGTGCCAGCAGCTTGGATGGGGTGGCAAAACTGTTTTTT.